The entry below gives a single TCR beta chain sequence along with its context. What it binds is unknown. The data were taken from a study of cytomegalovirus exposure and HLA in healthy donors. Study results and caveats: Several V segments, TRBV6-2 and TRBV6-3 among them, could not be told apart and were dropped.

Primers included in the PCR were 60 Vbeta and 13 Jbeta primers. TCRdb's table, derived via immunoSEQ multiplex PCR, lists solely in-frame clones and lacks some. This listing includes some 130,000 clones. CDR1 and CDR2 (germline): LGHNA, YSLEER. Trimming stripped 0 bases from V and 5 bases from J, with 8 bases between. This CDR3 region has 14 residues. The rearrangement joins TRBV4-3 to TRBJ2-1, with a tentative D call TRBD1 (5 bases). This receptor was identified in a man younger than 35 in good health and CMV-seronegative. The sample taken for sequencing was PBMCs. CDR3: CASSQDPGNNEQFF. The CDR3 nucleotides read TGCGCCAGCAGCCAAGACCCAGGGAACAATGAGCAGTTCTTC.